The 15 T cell receptor beta chains given below trace back to one sample, sequenced in a study of shared clonotypes between healthy human individuals. The naive CD8 population came from CD45RO-negative cells selected for CCR7, without terminally differentiated effector memory CD45RA+ cells. Method: immunoSEQ multiplex PCR; TCRdb's copy keeps in-frame clones and lacks some. The sample records around 2.1 million clones, more than 85% being singletons. The specimen was naive CD8+ T cells from PBMCs. All receptors derive from a man younger than 30 in good health. Some clones in this sample may be carry-over from other donors' samples.

This sequence joins TRBV10-3 and TRBJ2-3; no definite D call. Trimming took 1 base from V and 2 from J, leaving 13 bases between them. The CDR3 totals 16 residues. Germline V gene sequence: CDR1 ENHRY, CDR2 SYGVKD. The CDR3 bases are TGTGCCATCAGTGAGTTTCTGCAGGATCCCACAGATACGCAGTATTTT. Its protein product is CAISEFLQDPTDTQYF.

This sequence joins TRBV25-1 and TRBJ2-1; D uncertain. V lost 1 base, J lost 5 bases, and 6 bases lay in between. Germline loops: CDR1 MGHDK, CDR2 SYGVNS. The CDR3 loop spans 13 amino acids. In nucleotides, the CDR3 is TGTGCCAGCAGTGAATCGTTAAACAATGAGCAGTTCTTC. This translates into CASSESLNNEQFF. The full variable domain, in which reference TRBV25-1 and TRBJ2-1 provide the parts outside the CDR3, is EADIYQTPRYLVIGTGKKITLECSQTMGHDKMYWYQQDPGMELHLIHYSYGVNSTEKGDLSSESTVSRIRTEHFPLTLESARPSHTSQYLCASSESLNNEQFFGPGTRLTVL.

This clone was counted a single time. CDR3 loop: CASSLGGAVEQFF. The CDR3 region has the DNA TGTGCCAGCAGCTTAGGGGGGGCCGTTGAGCAGTTCTTC. This chain connects TRBV11-3 to TRBJ2-1; perhaps D is TRBD1 or TRBD2 (6 bases each). This CDR3 spans 13 amino acids. V lost 1 base, J lost 9 bases, and 10 bases lay in between. Per the germline V gene, CDR1 is SGHNT and CDR2 is YENEEA.

This chain links TRBV29-1 with TRBJ2-1; D is perhaps TRBD2 (5 bases). V lost 4 bases to trimming and J lost 5 bases, with 12 bases between them. This CDR3 has 13 amino acids. Germline V gene sequence: CDR1 SQVTM, CDR2 ANQGSEA. CDR3 loop: CSVASPYNNEQFF. In nucleotides, the CDR3 is TGCAGCGTTGCTAGCCCTTATAACAATGAGCAGTTCTTC.

This chain uses TRBV2 with TRBJ2-1; no firm D call. V dropped 10 bases and J dropped 5 bases, with 6 bases sitting between them. Germline CDR1 is SNHLY and CDR2 is FYNNEI. CDR3 length: 10 amino acids. CDR3: CANYNNEQFF. CDR3 DNA sequence: TGTGCCAACTACAACAATGAGCAGTTCTTC.

The gene calls are TRBV23-1 and TRBJ1-2; tentatively, D is TRBD1 (5 bases). TRBV23-1 carries the ORF label, with uncertain function. The ends were cut back, 4 bases at V and 7 bases at J, with 19 bases in the middle. The CDR3 runs to 15 residues. DNA of the CDR3: TGCGCCAGCAGTCCTATACCGACAGTAATCTGTGGCTACACCTTC. Translation: CASSPIPTVICGYTF.

This chain joins TRBV18 and TRBJ2-7; D gene unclear. Trimming left V 3 bases short and J 1 base short, with 16 bases between. The CDR3 length is 16 residues. Germline V lookup: CDR1 KGHSH, CDR2 LQKENI. In DNA, the CDR3 is TGTGCCAGCTCACCGCTGAGGTCAGGCGTATCCTACGAGCAGTACTTC. This sequence encodes CASSPLRSGVSYEQYF. Full variable domain (missing parts from reference TRBV18 and TRBJ2-7): NAGVMQNPRHLVRRRGQEARLRCSPMKGHSHVYWYRQLPEEGLKFMVYLQKENIIDESGMPKERFSAEFPKEGPSILRIQQVVRGDSAAYFCASSPLRSGVSYEQYFGPGTRLTVT.

This clone was seen once. This chain uses TRBV7-9 with TRBJ1-2; unclear D gene. With 2 bases removed from V and 2 bases from J, the gap between germline ends came to 6 bases. The germline gives CDR1 SEHNR, CDR2 FQNEAQ (reference sequence). This CDR3 region has 13 residues. The CDR3 DNA reads as TGTGCCAGCAGCTTACCGGTGAACTATGGCTACACCTTC. This encodes CASSLPVNYGYTF.

This chain links TRBV27 with TRBJ2-7; TRBD1 aligns across 8 bases. This CDR3 comprises 15 residues. V was clipped by 4 bases and J by 0 bases; unmatched bases: 5. Germline CDR1 MNHEY, CDR2 SMNVEV (reference sequence). DNA of the CDR3: TGTGCCAGCAGTTCAAGGACAGGGAGCTCCTACGAGCAGTACTTC. It yields the protein CASSSRTGSSYEQYF.

This clone has only one observation. The chain carries TRBV6-6 and TRBJ2-7, with 10 positions matching TRBD2. Per germline, CDR1 MNHNY and CDR2 SVGAGI (reference sequence). Trimming took 6 bases from V and 2 from J; bases not matched to a gene: 10. This CDR3 is built from 16 residues. The CDR3 DNA sequence: TGTGCCAGCAGCTCCCTAGCGGGAGAGCCTCCCTACGAGCAGTACTTC. It specifies CASSSLAGEPPYEQYF.

This chain connects TRBV6-6 to TRBJ2-1, with a possible D match to TRBD2 (6 bases). The CDR3 spans 15 residues. Trimming took 2 bases from V and 4 from J, leaving 12 bases between them. Germline loops: CDR1 MNHNY, CDR2 SVGAGI (reference sequence). CDR3: CASSYKVGGYNEQFF. The CDR3 DNA follows: TGTGCCAGCAGTTACAAAGTGGGGGGATACAATGAGCAGTTCTTC.

This clone appeared a few times. The V and J genes are TRBV11-2 and TRBJ2-1; D is tentatively TRBD1 or TRBD2 (5 bases each). Germline values: CDR1 SGHAT, CDR2 FQNNGV. The CDR3 runs 12 residues. V dropped 5 bases and J dropped 7 bases, with 9 bases sitting between them. The CDR3 is CASSEGINEQFF. Written as DNA, the CDR3 is TGTGCCAGCAGCGAGGGGATAAATGAGCAGTTCTTC.

CDR3 nucleotide sequence: TGTGCCAGCAGCCCTAGGGCGGGAGGAAACGAGCAGTACTTC. Its protein product is CASSPRAGGNEQYF. This rearrangement joins TRBV28 to TRBJ2-7; TRBD2 matches at 8 bases. The CDR3 is 14 residues long. V was clipped by 6 bases and J by 5 bases; unmatched bases: 9. Germline V gene data show CDR1 as MDHEN and CDR2 as SYDVKM.

The chain recombines TRBV15 with TRBJ2-2; a weak D match, TRBD1 (6 bases). This CDR3 is 15 amino acids long. Germline V gives CDR1 LNHNV, CDR2 YYDKDF (reference sequence). The V end was cut by 0 bases, the J end by 6 bases, with 11 bases between. The CDR3 loop reads CATSREGTTAGELFF. The CDR3 DNA follows: TGTGCCACCAGCAGAGAGGGGACAACGGCCGGGGAGCTGTTTTTT.

The genes are TRBV19 and TRBJ2-3, with a weak D call TRBD1 (5 bases). CDR1 and CDR2 from the germline V gene are LNHDA and SQIVND (reference sequence). The CDR3 contains 12 residues. V shed 8 bases and J shed 4 bases, with 10 bases lying between them. CDR3 amino acids: CASSGMADTQYF. CDR3 DNA: TGTGCCAGTTCAGGGATGGCAGATACGCAGTATTTT.